This TCR beta chain was documented in a study of human T cells and chemical hapten exposure. Study at large: Upper back patch tests used 0.01% DPC, scored after 6 days.

CDR1 and CDR2 (germline): SGHRS, YFSETQ. The CDR3 has 15 residues. Trimming cost V 0 bases and J 4 bases; bases outside gene matches: 6. Described time point: pre-sensitization, week 0. The treatment is: therapeutic diphenylcyclopropenone sensitization with weekly scalp DPC. This clonotype was seen only a few times. The library tagged each cDNA molecule with unique molecular identifiers. Using its own MiXCR run on the RACE reads, TCRdb lists one record per CDR3 protein. Of 150,000 to 200,000 distinct CDR3 sequences detected, almost 30% appear once; the ten largest clones hold about 2.8%. Sequencing was performed on whole blood, taken in connection with sensitization to the hapten diphenylcyclopropenone (DPC). The receptor's source is a woman aged 30 to 39 with alopecia areata. Some clones in this sample may be carry-over from other donors' samples. The chain employs TRBV5-1 and TRBJ1-2; 7 bases are a match to TRBD1. Here the CDR3 DNA reads TGCGCCAGCAGCTTGGCCTCTGACAGGGCCTATGGCTACACCTTC. It is translated as CASSLASDRAYGYTF.